These 11 T cell receptor beta chains were sequenced from one sample in a study of identical twins. Each CDR3 protein is one row after TCRdb ran MiXCR on the 5' RACE reads. This table holds over 600,000 distinct CDR3 sequences, about 20% found once. The data also belong to a second study, concerning T cells expressing NK-cell markers.

Sequencing was carried out using PBMCs. All receptors derive from a woman under 30 in good health.

This clonotype was detected many times. The chain recombines TRBV20-1 with TRBJ2-7, with 7 bases aligning to TRBD1. Germline values: CDR1 DFQATT, CDR2 SNEGSKA (reference sequence). The CDR3 totals 16 residues. J was trimmed by 6 bases and V by 4 bases; bases with no gene match: 18. CDR3 bases: TGCAGTGCTACCCCAACGGGACAGCGAGGGAACGGCGAGCAGTACTTC. Its protein is CSATPTGQRGNGEQYF.

The chain employs TRBV7-3 and TRBJ2-1; the D gene is possibly TRBD1 (6 bases). Between the trimmed V and J ends, which lost 2 bases and 7 bases, there was a span of 9 bases. CDR3 size: 13 residues. Germline assignment: CDR1 SGHTA and CDR2 FQGTGA. CDR3 nucleotides: TGTGCCAGCAGCTTATACGGGACAAATGAGCAGTTCTTC. It codes for CASSLYGTNEQFF.

This clonotype was seen many times. V gene TRBV20-1 combines with J gene TRBJ2-3, with D unresolved. Trimming stripped 0 bases from V and 4 bases from J, with 5 bases between. CDR3 length equals 12 residues. Germline V gene data show CDR1 as DFQATT and CDR2 as SNEGSKA (reference sequence). CDR3 coding DNA: TGCAGTGCTAGAGATGGCGCAGATACGCAGTATTTT. It translates to CSARDGADTQYF.

This clonotype was seen a few times. The chain links TRBV6-5 to TRBJ2-7, with D possibly being TRBD2 (5 bases). The CDR3 loop spans 12 amino acids. Germline CDR1 and CDR2: MNHEY and SVGAGI. The V gene lost 6 bases and the J gene lost 10 bases, with 16 bases spanning the gap. CDR3 loop: CASRGGRNYQYF. CDR3 bases: TGTGCCAGCAGGGGCGGGCGGAACTACCAGTACTTC.

The chain employs TRBV7-8 and TRBJ2-3; 14 nucleotides agree with TRBD2. Germline V gene data show CDR1 as SGHVS and CDR2 as FQNEAQ. The CDR3 consists of 15 residues. Unmatched junction bases numbered 8, after V lost 5 bases and J lost 10 bases. The DNA of the CDR3 is TGTGCCAGCAGCCCAGGACTAGCGGGGGGCCGGGCGCAGTATTTT. Protein product: CASSPGLAGGRAQYF.

This sequence joins TRBV6-5 and TRBJ2-7; D ambiguous. Germline V gene lookup returns CDR1 MNHEY and CDR2 SVGAGI. This CDR3 spans 14 amino acids. V was cut by 2 bases and J by 4 bases, with 12 bases left in between. CDR3 nucleotide sequence: TGTGCCAGCAGTTACGGGTTAGGCCCATACGAGCAGTACTTC. Its protein is CASSYGLGPYEQYF.

The rearrangement links TRBV7-6 to TRBJ2-3; 8 bases fit TRBD2. Germline CDR1 is SGHVS and CDR2 is FNYEAQ. Trimming removed 0 bases from V and 6 bases from J; junction bases left unmatched: 2. The CDR3 extends over 14 amino acids. The CDR3 is CASSLAAGDDTQYF. CDR3 sequence (DNA): TGTGCCAGCAGCTTAGCAGCGGGAGACGATACGCAGTATTTT.

In this sample, this clonotype turned up a few times. This chain joins TRBV2 and TRBJ1-6, with a possible D match to TRBD1 (6 bases). Trimming left V 6 bases short and J 7 bases short, with 13 bases between. CDR1 is SNHLY, CDR2 FYNNEI, per germline. The CDR3 extends over 14 amino acids. The CDR3 DNA follows: TGTGCCAGCAGGGAACAGGGTGGCAATTCACCCCTCCACTTT. Translating gives CASREQGGNSPLHF.

This chain joins TRBV6-2 or TRBV6-3 and TRBJ2-7; maybe TRBD1 (6 bases). This CDR3 is 14 amino acids long. V was clipped by 6 bases and J by 6 bases, with 18 bases between them. Germline CDR1 MNHEY, CDR2 SVGEGT. The CDR3 DNA sequence: TGTGCCAGCAGCAACGGACAGTCATGGGGCGAGCAGTACTTC. It translates to CASSNGQSWGEQYF.

V gene TRBV7-6 combines with J gene TRBJ2-5; a weak D match, TRBD1 (7 bases). This CDR3 has 17 residues. Germline values: CDR1 SGHVS, CDR2 FNYEAQ. V lost 2 bases and J 1 base, leaving 17 bases between the germline ends. The CDR3 DNA reads as TGTGCCAGCAGCTTATTCCCCACGGAGGGGGCCCAAGAGACCCAGTACTTC. It encodes CASSLFPTEGAQETQYF.

The chain combines TRBV20-1 with TRBJ2-1; the D gene is possibly TRBD2 (5 bases). Germline values: CDR1 DFQATT, CDR2 SNEGSKA (reference sequence). The CDR3 has 14 residues. Trimming removed 6 bases from V and 1 base from J, with 13 bases in between. The CDR3 reads CSAQEGSSYNEQFF. CDR3 DNA sequence: TGCAGTGCCCAAGAAGGGAGTTCCTACAATGAGCAGTTCTTC.